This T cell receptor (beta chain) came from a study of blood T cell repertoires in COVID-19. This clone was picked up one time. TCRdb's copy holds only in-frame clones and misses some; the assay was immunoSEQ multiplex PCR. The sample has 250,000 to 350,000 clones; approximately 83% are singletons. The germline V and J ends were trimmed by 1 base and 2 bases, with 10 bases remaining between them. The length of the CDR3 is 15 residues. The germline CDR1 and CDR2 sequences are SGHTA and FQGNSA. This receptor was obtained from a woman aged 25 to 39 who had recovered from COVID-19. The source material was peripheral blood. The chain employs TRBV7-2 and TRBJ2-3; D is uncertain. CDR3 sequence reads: CASSLVFLNTDTQYF. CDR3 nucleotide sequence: TGTGCCAGCAGCTTAGTTTTTCTAAACACAGATACGCAGTATTTT.